The source of this T cell receptor beta chain is a study of metastatic and nonmetastatic thyroid tumors. The wider study: Patients with malignant and benign thyroid disease provided blood and tumor or nodule tissue, whose repertoires were compared.

The entire patient cohort was treatment-naive prior to thyroid surgery. Trimming took 3 bases from V and 1 from J, leaving 16 bases between them. Germline CDR1 is SGHVS and CDR2 is FQNEAQ. The CDR3 has 16 amino acids. TCRdb recomputed clones from the PCR reads via MiXCR. The profile shows just under 60,000 clones, roughly 17% of them singletons. The source is a male donor with papillary thyroid cancer or a benign thyroid nodule (not recorded which). Some clones in this sample may be carry-over from other donors' samples. This rearrangement joins TRBV7-8 to TRBJ2-7; D perhaps matches TRBD2 (5 bases). Sequenced material: blood. The DNA for the CDR3 is TGTGCCAGCAGCTTTGGGCCGGACTTTTCTTCCTACGAGCAGTACTTC. Its translation: CASSFGPDFSSYEQYF. Together with reference TRBV7-8 and TRBJ2-7, the CDR3 gives the full variable domain: GAGVSQSPRYKVAKRGQDVALRCDPISGHVSLFWYQQALGQGPEFLTYFQNEAQLDKSGLPSDRFFAERPEGSVSTLKIQRTQQEDSAVYLCASSFGPDFSSYEQYFGPGTRLTVT.